This T cell receptor beta chain stems from a study of shared clonotypes between healthy human individuals. There are 14 residues in the CDR3. The V gene lost 2 bases and the J gene lost 1 base, with 6 bases spanning the gap. Germline CDR1 is SGHTA and CDR2 is FQGNSA. Naivety among CD8 cells was defined by CD45RO negativity and positive CCR7 selection, thereby excluding terminally differentiated effector memory CD45RA+ cells. Original data processing: Because ImmunoSEQ provided only junction sequences with no quality scores, the filtering differed. Produced via immunoSEQ multiplex PCR; TCRdb's table is partial and in-frame only. D and trimming come from the DNA, and the V and J calls and clone size come from that table. Of roughly 590,000 clones listed, roughly 95% are singletons.

The specimen was naive CD8+ T cells sorted from blood. The sequence was collected from a woman in her twenties or thirties in good health. The V gene is TRBV7-2, the J gene TRBJ1-5; D gene uncertain. CDR3 bases: TGTGCCAGCAGCTTAAGGCTGAGCAATCAGCCCCAGCATTTT. Its translation: CASSLRLSNQPQHF.